These T cell receptor beta chains were read from a single sample in a study of PD-L1 blockade in urothelial cancer. Assay: immunoSEQ multiplex PCR; the TCRdb copy retains only in-frame clones and omits some. The sample records 75,000 to 95,000 clones, around 93% being singletons. The sample consisted of PBMCs, taken around atezolizumab (anti-PD-L1) treatment. The receptors stem from a woman of 80 years or more with urothelial cancer. CDR3s include the opening cysteine and the closing phenylalanine or tryptophan. Each record gives: J gene, clone size, CDR3 length, V gene, D gene, CDR3 protein, CDR3 DNA. The D gene is left open where the match is weak. Some rows have no size entry. The others give once, few or many, or a class for an expanded clone.

>TRBJ2-2|-|15|TRBV9|-
CASSVAGSHTGELFF
TGTGCCAGCAGCGTAGCCGGGAGCCACACCGGGGAGCTGTTTTTT
>TRBJ1-5|-|14|TRBV5-5|-
CASSRDLTGQPQHF
TGTGCCAGCAGCCGCGACTTGACGGGACAGCCCCAGCATTTT
>TRBJ2-7|-|17|TRBV19|-
CASSTLQTWSTSYEQYF
TGTGCCAGTAGTACCCTCCAGACTTGGAGTACTTCCTACGAGCAGTACTTC
>TRBJ2-5|-|13|TRBV6-5|TRBD2
CASRGTREETQYF
TGTGCCAGCAGAGGGACTAGAGAGGAGACCCAGTACTTC
>TRBJ1-1|-|11|TRBV19|-
CASTEYTEAFF
TGTGCCAGTACGGAGTACACTGAAGCTTTCTTT
>TRBJ2-1|-|12|TRBV6-1|-
CASSGTYNEQFF
TGTGCCAGCAGTGGGACTTACAATGAGCAGTTCTTC
>TRBJ1-1|-|14|TRBV5-1|-
CASSLDRENTEAFF
TGCGCCAGCAGCTTGGATCGGGAGAACACTGAAGCTTTCTTT
>TRBJ1-3|-|15|TRBV9|-
CASSRGDGGFNTIYF
TGTGCCAGCAGCCGAGGCGATGGCGGCTTTAACACCATATATTTT
>TRBJ2-7|-|17|TRBV6-1|TRBD2
CASSEMSLALSSYEQYF
TGTGCCAGCAGTGAAATGTCACTAGCGCTAAGCTCCTACGAGCAGTACTTC
>TRBJ1-5|-|15|TRBV6-6|-
CASSYGILSNQPQHF
TGTGCCAGCAGTTACGGCATTCTTAGCAATCAGCCCCAGCATTTT
>TRBJ1-2|-|12|TRBV2|TRBD1
CASSGQGWGYTF
TGTGCCAGCAGTGGACAGGGTTGGGGCTACACCTTC
>TRBJ1-2|-|14|TRBV10-3|-
CAISEGGGIYGYTF
TGTGCCATCAGTGAAGGAGGCGGAATCTATGGCTACACCTTC
>TRBJ1-2|-|19|TRBV11-1|TRBD1
CASSNTRIWAGGMDYGYTF
TGTGCCAGCAGCAATACGAGGATTTGGGCAGGGGGCATGGACTATGGCTACACCTTC
>TRBJ1-2|-|15|TRBV27|TRBD1
CASSSSGTGVYGYTF
TGTGCCAGCAGTTCTTCCGGGACAGGGGTATATGGCTACACCTTC
>TRBJ2-1|-|16|TRBV2|TRBD2
CASSPGTSGRYNEQFF
TGTGCCAGCAGCCCCGGGACTAGCGGGAGGTACAATGAGCAGTTCTTC
>TRBJ2-1|few|13|TRBV7-8|TRBD2
CASRRRSGLAEFF
TGTGCCAGCAGACGCCGATCGGGGCTAGCGGAGTTCTTC
>TRBJ2-1|-|15|TRBV6-1|TRBD2
CASSTSSGRAGEQFF
TGTGCCAGCAGTACCTCTAGCGGGAGGGCGGGGGAGCAGTTCTTC
>TRBJ1-2|few|13|TRBV29-1|TRBD1
CSVLGTGGGGYTF
TGCAGCGTTTTGGGGACAGGGGGCGGAGGCTACACCTTC
>TRBJ2-1|once|15|TRBV7-2|TRBD2
CASSRTSTEYNEQFF
TGTGCCAGCAGCCGGACTAGCACCGAGTACAATGAGCAGTTCTTC
>TRBJ1-1|-|15|TRBV7-6|TRBD1
CASSRLGQTNTEAFF
TGTGCCAGCAGCCGGCTGGGACAGACGAACACTGAAGCTTTCTTT
>TRBJ1-2|-|13|TRBV28|-
CASSEGTLPGYTF
TGTGCCAGCAGCGAGGGGACTCTCCCTGGCTACACCTTC
>TRBJ2-1|-|14|TRBV5-1|-
CASSRTNSFDEQFF
TGCGCCAGCAGCCGGACTAATTCTTTTGATGAGCAGTTCTTC
>TRBJ2-7|-|14|TRBV19|TRBD1
CASSIGTESNEQYF
TGTGCCAGTAGTATTGGGACAGAGTCCAACGAGCAGTACTTC
>TRBJ1-5|once|15|TRBV13|-
CASSLGPHSNQPQHF
TGTGCCAGCAGCTTAGGCCCCCATAGCAATCAGCCCCAGCATTTT
>TRBJ1-3|-|16|TRBV28|-
CASRRTVQSSGNTIYF
TGTGCCAGCCGAAGGACAGTCCAGAGCTCTGGAAACACCATATATTTT
>TRBJ1-1|-|12|TRBV6-1|-
CASSVGGGRAFF
TGTGCCAGCAGTGTGGGGGGGGGACGAGCTTTCTTT
>TRBJ2-5|-|12|TRBV28|-
CASTRPRETQYF
TGTGCCAGCACCCGACCGCGGGAGACCCAGTACTTC
>TRBJ2-1|-|16|TRBV30|TRBD2
CAWSVGTSGRYNEQFF
TGTGCCTGGAGTGTAGGGACTAGCGGGAGGTACAATGAGCAGTTCTTC
>TRBJ1-3|-|16|TRBV28|TRBD1
CASSSQGAHPGNTIYF
TGTGCCAGCAGTTCCCAGGGGGCGCACCCGGGAAACACCATATATTTT
>TRBJ1-4|-|13|TRBV7-3|-
CASSPLPNEKLFF
TGTGCCAGCAGCCCCCTTCCGAATGAAAAACTGTTTTTT
>TRBJ1-2|-|13|TRBV6-5|-
CASTDSPNYGYTF
TGTGCCAGCACTGACAGTCCTAACTATGGCTACACCTTC
>TRBJ2-7|-|15|TRBV19|TRBD1
CASSTSGQGSYEQYF
TGTGCCAGTAGTACTTCGGGACAGGGGTCCTACGAGCAGTACTTC
>TRBJ1-2|-|12|TRBV28|TRBD1
CASSFGQGRYTF
TGTGCCAGCAGTTTCGGACAGGGACGATACACCTTC
>TRBJ2-1|-|15|TRBV5-8|TRBD2
CASSSGTSDNNEQFF
TGTGCCAGCAGCTCCGGGACTAGCGACAACAATGAGCAGTTCTTC
>TRBJ2-3|-|15|TRBV30|TRBD1
CAWSGQGANTDTQYF
TGTGCCTGGAGCGGACAGGGGGCGAATACAGATACGCAGTATTTT
>TRBJ2-7|once|14|TRBV19|TRBD1
CASSNHRGPYEQYF
TGTGCCAGTAGTAACCACAGGGGCCCCTACGAGCAGTACTTC
>TRBJ1-1|-|13|TRBV18|-
CASSPPGRLQTFF
TGTGCCAGCTCACCACCTGGCAGGTTACAAACTTTCTTT
>TRBJ1-4|-|15|TRBV7-6|-
CASSSSGSTNEKLFF
TGTGCCAGCAGCTCGTCGGGATCAACTAATGAAAAACTGTTTTTT
>TRBJ2-1|-|15|TRBV7-7|TRBD2
CASSPGLAGHNEQFF
TGTGCCAGCAGCCCAGGACTAGCGGGCCACAATGAGCAGTTCTTC
>TRBJ1-1|-|14|TRBV4-1|-
CASSLSLSSTEAFF
TGCGCCAGCAGCCTGAGCCTATCTTCCACTGAAGCTTTCTTT